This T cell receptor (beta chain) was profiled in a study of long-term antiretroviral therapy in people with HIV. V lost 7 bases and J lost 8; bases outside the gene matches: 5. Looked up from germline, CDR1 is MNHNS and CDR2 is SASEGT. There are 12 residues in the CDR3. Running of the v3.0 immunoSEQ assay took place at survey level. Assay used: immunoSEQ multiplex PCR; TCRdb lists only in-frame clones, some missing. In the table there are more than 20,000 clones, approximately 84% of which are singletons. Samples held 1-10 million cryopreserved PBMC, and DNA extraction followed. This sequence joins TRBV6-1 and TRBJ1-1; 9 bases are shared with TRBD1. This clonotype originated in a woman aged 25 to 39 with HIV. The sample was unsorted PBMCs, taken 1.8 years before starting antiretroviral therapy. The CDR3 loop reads CASNPGQGEAFF. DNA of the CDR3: TGTGCCAGCAATCCCGGACAGGGGGAAGCTTTCTTT.